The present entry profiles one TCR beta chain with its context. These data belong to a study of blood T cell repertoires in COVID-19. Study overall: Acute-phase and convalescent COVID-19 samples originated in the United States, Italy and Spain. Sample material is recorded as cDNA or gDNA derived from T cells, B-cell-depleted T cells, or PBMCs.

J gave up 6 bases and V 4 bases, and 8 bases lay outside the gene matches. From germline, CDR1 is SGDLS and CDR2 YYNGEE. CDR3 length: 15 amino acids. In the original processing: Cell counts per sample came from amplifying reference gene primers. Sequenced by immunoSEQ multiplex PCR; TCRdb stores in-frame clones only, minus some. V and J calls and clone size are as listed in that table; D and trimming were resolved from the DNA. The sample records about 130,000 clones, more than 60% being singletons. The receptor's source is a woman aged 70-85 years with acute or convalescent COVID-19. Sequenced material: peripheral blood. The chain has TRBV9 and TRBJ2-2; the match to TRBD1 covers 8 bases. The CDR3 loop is CASSTGQGIAGELFF. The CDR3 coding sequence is TGTGCCAGCAGCACAGGACAGGGCATAGCCGGGGAGCTGTTTTTT.